These T cell receptor beta chains were read from a single sample in a study of blood T cell repertoires in COVID-19. The table came from immunoSEQ multiplex PCR; TCRdb's copy has only in-frame clones and leaves some out. The table has about 210,000 clones, 80% to 90% seen once; the top ten hold 3.5% to 4%. The sequenced sample consisted of PBMCs or T cells enriched from blood (not recorded which). The source is a woman between 40 and 55 years old with acute COVID-19. The CDR3 runs from the conserved cysteine through the conserved F or W. The order of the fields is J gene, D gene, clone size, V gene, CDR3 DNA, CDR3 protein. The D gene is left open where the match is weak. Clone size is not always given. Where it is, it says once, few, many or a class for expanded clones.

J: TRBJ1-5
D: -
size: -
V: TRBV3-1/TRBV3-2
DNA: TGTGCCAGCAGCCAAGAGCCCGGTCAGCCCCAGCATTTT
CDR3: CASSQEPGQPQHF

J: TRBJ1-1
D: -
size: -
V: TRBV20-1
DNA: TGCAGTGCCCCCAGGGAGGGCAGAGCTTTCTTT
CDR3: CSAPREGRAFF

J: TRBJ2-2
D: -
size: -
V: TRBV5-1
DNA: TGCGCCAGCAGCTTGGCTCCAGGGGTGGGGGAGCTGTTTTTT
CDR3: CASSLAPGVGELFF

J: TRBJ2-3
D: TRBD2
size: -
V: TRBV10-2
DNA: TGCGCCAGCAGTGATCGGGCTAGCGGGGGGTCATTATCAGATACGCAGTATTTT
CDR3: CASSDRASGGSLSDTQYF

J: TRBJ1-6
D: -
size: -
V: TRBV15
DNA: TGTGCCACCAGTCGGGACTGGGGTAATTCACCCCTCCACTTT
CDR3: CATSRDWGNSPLHF

J: TRBJ2-2
D: TRBD2
size: -
V: TRBV7-3
DNA: TGTGCCAGCAGCTTAATTTCGCCTAGCGGGCCGAACACCGGGGAGCTGTTTTTT
CDR3: CASSLISPSGPNTGELFF

J: TRBJ2-3
D: -
size: -
V: TRBV11-2
DNA: TGTGCCAGCAGCCCCCGCGGGCGCGGGGGCACAGATACGCAGTATTTT
CDR3: CASSPRGRGGTDTQYF

J: TRBJ1-5
D: TRBD1
size: -
V: TRBV19
DNA: TGTAGTGTCGGGACAGGAGATCATCAGCCCCAGCATTTT
CDR3: CSVGTGDHQPQHF

J: TRBJ2-7
D: TRBD2
size: once
V: TRBV28
DNA: TGTGCCAGCAGAGGGGGGACTAGCGGGGCGGATGAGCAGTACTTC
CDR3: CASRGGTSGADEQYF

J: TRBJ2-4
D: TRBD1
size: few
V: TRBV7-2
DNA: TGTGCCAGCAGCTTATATCAGGGGGCTGTGGTCAAAAACATTCAGTACTTC
CDR3: CASSLYQGAVVKNIQYF

J: TRBJ2-5
D: TRBD2
size: once
V: TRBV18
DNA: TGTGCCAGCTCCCTCTTCGCGGGAGGAGAGACCCAGTACTTC
CDR3: CASSLFAGGETQYF

J: TRBJ1-1
D: -
size: -
V: TRBV10-3
DNA: TGTGCCATCAGTGAGGCGAAGACAGGCATGAACACTGAAGCTTTCTTT
CDR3: CAISEAKTGMNTEAFF

J: TRBJ2-2
D: -
size: -
V: TRBV6-5
DNA: TGTGCCAGCAGTTATGAGGGGGTGAACACCGGGGAGCTGTTTTTT
CDR3: CASSYEGVNTGELFF

J: TRBJ2-1
D: TRBD2
size: -
V: TRBV9
DNA: TGTGCCAGCAGCGTATCCGAGGGGTGGGAGGGTGAGCAGTTCTTC
CDR3: CASSVSEGWEGEQFF

J: TRBJ1-5
D: TRBD1
size: -
V: TRBV5-1
DNA: TGCGCCAGCAGCTTGGGGGATCGACAGGGGAGTCAGCCCCAGCATTTT
CDR3: CASSLGDRQGSQPQHF

J: TRBJ2-7
D: TRBD1
size: once
V: TRBV7-2
DNA: TGTGCCAGCAGCAACCGGGACAGGGGGAAATACGAGCAGTACTTC
CDR3: CASSNRDRGKYEQYF

J: TRBJ2-3
D: -
size: -
V: TRBV9
DNA: TGTGCCAGCAGCGGCAGGGCAGGGAACACAGATACGCAGTATTTT
CDR3: CASSGRAGNTDTQYF

J: TRBJ2-1
D: TRBD2
size: -
V: TRBV7-9
DNA: TGTGCCAGCAGCCTGACTAGCGGCCAGCAGTTCTTC
CDR3: CASSLTSGQQFF

J: TRBJ2-3
D: -
size: once
V: TRBV12-3/TRBV12-4
DNA: TGTGCCAGCAGTTTAGGTCAGGGGGATACGCAGTATTTT
CDR3: CASSLGQGDTQYF

J: TRBJ2-5
D: TRBD1
size: -
V: TRBV6-5
DNA: TGTGCCAGCAGTTCCCAAACAGGGGAAGAGACCCAGTACTTC
CDR3: CASSSQTGEETQYF

J: TRBJ1-2
D: -
size: -
V: TRBV3-1/TRBV3-2
DNA: TGTGCCAGCAGCCAAGCGGGGGAGAGAGGCTACACCTTC
CDR3: CASSQAGERGYTF

J: TRBJ1-6
D: -
size: few
V: TRBV27
DNA: TGTGCCAGCAGTAAGGGGGACCGGGTAGGATCACCCCTCCACTTT
CDR3: CASSKGDRVGSPLHF

J: TRBJ2-1
D: TRBD1
size: -
V: TRBV11-3
DNA: TGTGCCAGTGGGACCGGGACAGGGTTTGGTGAGCAGTTCTTC
CDR3: CASGTGTGFGEQFF

J: TRBJ2-1
D: TRBD1
size: -
V: TRBV27
DNA: TGTGCCAGCAGTTTAGGGACAGGGAGACACAATGAGCAGTTCTTC
CDR3: CASSLGTGRHNEQFF

J: TRBJ1-6
D: TRBD1
size: -
V: TRBV28
DNA: TGTGCCAGCACCACCGGGACAGGGGTTTCACCCCTCCACTTT
CDR3: CASTTGTGVSPLHF

J: TRBJ1-4
D: TRBD1
size: -
V: TRBV28
DNA: TGTGCCAGCAGAAACGACCAGGGGGCGAGTGAAAAACTGTTTTTT
CDR3: CASRNDQGASEKLFF

J: TRBJ1-2
D: -
size: -
V: TRBV28
DNA: TGTGCCAGCAGAGATAACAGGAGCTATGGCTACACCTTC
CDR3: CASRDNRSYGYTF

J: TRBJ1-2
D: -
size: -
V: TRBV27
DNA: TGTGCCAGCAGTTCTGATGGCTACACCTTC
CDR3: CASSSDGYTF

J: TRBJ1-5
D: -
size: once
V: TRBV2
DNA: TGTGCCAGCAGTCGACAGGACAATAGCAATCAGCCCCAGCATTTT
CDR3: CASSRQDNSNQPQHF

J: TRBJ2-7
D: TRBD2
size: -
V: TRBV12-3/TRBV12-4
DNA: TGTGCCAGCAGCCAACGGGAGGCCTACGAGCAGTACTTC
CDR3: CASSQREAYEQYF

J: TRBJ2-5
D: TRBD2
size: -
V: TRBV6-2/TRBV6-3
DNA: TGTGCCAGCAGTTACCTCATGACGGGAGGAGGGACCCAGTACTTC
CDR3: CASSYLMTGGGTQYF

J: TRBJ2-6
D: TRBD1
size: few
V: TRBV30
DNA: TGTGCCTCGCGGACAGGGGGAACTGGGGCCAACGTCCTGACTTTC
CDR3: CASRTGGTGANVLTF

J: TRBJ2-6
D: -
size: -
V: TRBV7-3
DNA: TGTGCCAGCAGCTCCAGGAACTCTCTGGGGGCCAACGTCCTGACTTTC
CDR3: CASSSRNSLGANVLTF

J: TRBJ2-1
D: TRBD2
size: -
V: TRBV2
DNA: TGTGCCAGCAGGACAGCTGGGGGCGGGAGGCCCGCGGATGAGCAGTTCTTC
CDR3: CASRTAGGGRPADEQFF

J: TRBJ1-4
D: -
size: -
V: TRBV24-1
DNA: TGTGCCACCAGTGATCCCGGACAGACCGAAAAACTGTTTTTT
CDR3: CATSDPGQTEKLFF

J: TRBJ2-1
D: -
size: -
V: TRBV24-1
DNA: TGTGCCACCAGTGACCCCTCGGGGGTTTCCTACAATGAGCAGTTCTTC
CDR3: CATSDPSGVSYNEQFF

J: TRBJ1-5
D: TRBD1
size: -
V: TRBV2
DNA: TGTGCCAGCAGTCCCCGGGACAGGGGCTTCTTGGGGCCCCAGCATTTT
CDR3: CASSPRDRGFLGPQHF

J: TRBJ2-5
D: -
size: few
V: TRBV7-9
DNA: TGTGCCAGCAGCGAACAGCGGACAGTATTACTAGGGGAGACCCAGTACTTC
CDR3: CASSEQRTVLLGETQYF

J: TRBJ2-3
D: TRBD2
size: -
V: TRBV7-3
DNA: TGTGCCAGCAGCACAGACGGACTAGCGGGAGCCGCAGATACGCAGTATTTT
CDR3: CASSTDGLAGAADTQYF

J: TRBJ2-7
D: TRBD2
size: -
V: TRBV7-2
DNA: TGTGCCAGCAGCGAGGGACTAGCGATCTCCTACGAGCAGTACTTC
CDR3: CASSEGLAISYEQYF

J: TRBJ1-4
D: TRBD1
size: few
V: TRBV27
DNA: TGTGCCAGCAGTTCCCGCCGGACAGGGGGATATGAAAAACTGTTTTTT
CDR3: CASSSRRTGGYEKLFF

J: TRBJ2-2
D: TRBD2
size: -
V: TRBV7-9
DNA: TGTGCCAGCAGCCTGCGGGGGTCGAACACCGGGGAGCTGTTTTTT
CDR3: CASSLRGSNTGELFF